One T cell receptor beta chain is described in this entry. What it binds is unknown. Data came from immunoSEQ multiplex PCR; TCRdb stores just in-frame clones and leaves some out. The sample has roughly 200,000 clones, 88% seen once. The sample is drawn from a study of T cell responses to AZD1222 COVID-19 vaccine. Overall study context: Some second doses came at about 4 weeks and others at about 12 weeks; these were pooled. Study observations and caveats: Clonal diversity was possibly underestimated, and the donors were mostly white British, with more females.

The CDR3 runs to 15 residues. V shed 6 bases, J shed 6 bases, and the junction held 6 bases outside the gene matches. Germline CDR1 MNHEY, CDR2 SVGAGI. This receptor was taken from an adult in good health. Sequenced material: peripheral blood, taken on day 0 of AZD1222 vaccination. The chain employs TRBV6-5 and TRBJ1-5, with TRBD1 matching over 12 bases. The CDR3 DNA is TGTGCCAGCAGCCCCGGGACAGGGGGCACTCAGCCCCAGCATTTT. It specifies CASSPGTGGTQPQHF.